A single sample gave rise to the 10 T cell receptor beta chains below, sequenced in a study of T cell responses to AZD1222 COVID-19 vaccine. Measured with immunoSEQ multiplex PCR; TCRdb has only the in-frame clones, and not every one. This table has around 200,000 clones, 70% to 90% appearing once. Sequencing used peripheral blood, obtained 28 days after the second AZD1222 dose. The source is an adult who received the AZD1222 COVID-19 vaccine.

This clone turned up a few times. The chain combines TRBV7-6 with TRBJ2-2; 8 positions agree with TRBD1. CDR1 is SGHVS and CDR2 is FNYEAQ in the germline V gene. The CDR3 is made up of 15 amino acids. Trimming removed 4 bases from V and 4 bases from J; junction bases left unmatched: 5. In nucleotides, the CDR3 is TGTGCCAGCAGCTCTTACGGGACAGGCACCGGGGAGCTGTTTTTT. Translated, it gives CASSSYGTGTGELFF.

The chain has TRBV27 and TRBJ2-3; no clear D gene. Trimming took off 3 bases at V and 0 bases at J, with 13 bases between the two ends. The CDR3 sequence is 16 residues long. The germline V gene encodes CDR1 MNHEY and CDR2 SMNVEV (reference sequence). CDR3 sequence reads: CASSFRKTKSTDTQYF. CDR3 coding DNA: TGTGCCAGCAGTTTCCGTAAAACAAAGAGCACAGATACGCAGTATTTT.

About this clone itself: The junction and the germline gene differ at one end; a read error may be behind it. The CDR3 loop is CASTLGFASSYEQYF. In DNA form, the CDR3 reads TGCGCCAGCACCTTGGGGTTCGCGTCCTCCTACGAGCAGTACTTC. The rearrangement links TRBV5-1 to TRBJ2-7; unclear D gene. The CDR3 contains 15 residues. CDR1 and CDR2 from the germline V gene are SGHRS and YFSETQ. Variable domain in full (rest from reference TRBV5-1 and TRBJ2-7): KAGVTQTPRYLIKTRGQQVTLSCSPISGHRSVSWYQQTPGQGLQFLFEYFSETQRNKGNFPGRFSGRQFSNSRSEMNVSTLELGDSALYLCASTLGFASSYEQYFGPGTRLTVT.

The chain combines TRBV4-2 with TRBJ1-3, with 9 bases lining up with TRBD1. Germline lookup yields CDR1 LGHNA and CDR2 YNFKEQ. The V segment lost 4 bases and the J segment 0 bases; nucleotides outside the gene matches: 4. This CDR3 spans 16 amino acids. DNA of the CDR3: TGTGCCAGCAGCCGGGACAGGGAGACCTCTGGAAACACCATATATTTT. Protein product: CASSRDRETSGNTIYF.

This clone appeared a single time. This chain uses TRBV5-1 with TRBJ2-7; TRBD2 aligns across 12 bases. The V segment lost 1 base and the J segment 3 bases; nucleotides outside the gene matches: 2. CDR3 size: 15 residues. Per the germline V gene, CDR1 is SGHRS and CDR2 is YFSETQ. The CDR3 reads CASSLSGLAGYEQYF. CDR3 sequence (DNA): TGCGCCAGCAGCTTGTCGGGACTAGCGGGCTACGAGCAGTACTTC. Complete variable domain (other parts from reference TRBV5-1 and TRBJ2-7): KAGVTQTPRYLIKTRGQQVTLSCSPISGHRSVSWYQQTPGQGLQFLFEYFSETQRNKGNFPGRFSGRQFSNSRSEMNVSTLELGDSALYLCASSLSGLAGYEQYFGPGTRLTVT.

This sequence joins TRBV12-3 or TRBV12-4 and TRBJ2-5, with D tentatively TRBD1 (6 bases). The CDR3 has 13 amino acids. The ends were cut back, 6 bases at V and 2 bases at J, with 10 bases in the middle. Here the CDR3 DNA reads TGTGCCAGCAGGCACGGACAGCAAGAGACCCAGTACTTC. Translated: CASRHGQQETQYF.

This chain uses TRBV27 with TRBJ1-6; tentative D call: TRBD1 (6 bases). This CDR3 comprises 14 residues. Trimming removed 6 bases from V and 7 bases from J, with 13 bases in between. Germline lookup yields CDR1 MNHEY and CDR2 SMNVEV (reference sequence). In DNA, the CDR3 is TGTGCCAGCAGCCGAGGACAGATAAATTCACCCCTCCACTTT. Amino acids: CASSRGQINSPLHF.

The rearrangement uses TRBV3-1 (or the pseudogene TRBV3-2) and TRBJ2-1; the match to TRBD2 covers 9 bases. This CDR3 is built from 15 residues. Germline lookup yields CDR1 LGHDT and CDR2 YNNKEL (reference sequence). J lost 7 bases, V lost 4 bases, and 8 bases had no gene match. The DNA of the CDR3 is TGTGCCAGCAGCCCCAGGGCGGGAGGGTGGAATGAGCAGTTCTTC. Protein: CASSPRAGGWNEQFF.

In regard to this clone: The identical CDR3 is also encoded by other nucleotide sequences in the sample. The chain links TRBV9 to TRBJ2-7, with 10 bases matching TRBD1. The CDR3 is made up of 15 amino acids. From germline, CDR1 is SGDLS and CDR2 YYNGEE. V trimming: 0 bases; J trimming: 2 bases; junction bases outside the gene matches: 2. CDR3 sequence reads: CASSVEGTGAYEQYF. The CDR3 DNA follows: TGTGCCAGCAGCGTAGAAGGGACAGGGGCCTACGAGCAGTACTTC.

The CDR3 sequence: CASSFLGQTQYF. CDR3 coding DNA: TGTGCCAGCAGTTTTCTGGGGCAGACCCAGTACTTC. The chain uses TRBV27 and TRBJ2-5; maybe TRBD1 (5 bases). Deletions cut 3 bases from V and 6 bases from J, with 8 bases between. The CDR3 spans 12 residues. From germline, CDR1 is MNHEY and CDR2 SMNVEV (reference sequence).